The following is a T cell receptor (beta chain) sequence with its context. Method: immunoSEQ multiplex PCR; TCRdb's copy keeps in-frame clones and lacks some. This table holds some 70,000 clones, about 88% found once. This CDR3 has 15 residues. Germline lookup yields CDR1 LGHNA and CDR2 YSLEER. The germline V and J ends were trimmed by 0 bases and 5 bases, with 11 bases remaining between them. The data stem from a study of T cell changes during pregnancy in multiple sclerosis. This receptor was identified in a female donor with multiple sclerosis, enrolled in a pregnancy study. The J gene is TRBJ2-1, the V gene TRBV4-3, with D perhaps matching TRBD1 (6 bases). The starting material was peripheral blood, obtained before pregnancy. The CDR3 protein is CASSQDPPGDNEQFF. In nucleotides, the CDR3 is TGCGCCAGCAGCCAAGATCCCCCAGGGGACAATGAGCAGTTCTTC.